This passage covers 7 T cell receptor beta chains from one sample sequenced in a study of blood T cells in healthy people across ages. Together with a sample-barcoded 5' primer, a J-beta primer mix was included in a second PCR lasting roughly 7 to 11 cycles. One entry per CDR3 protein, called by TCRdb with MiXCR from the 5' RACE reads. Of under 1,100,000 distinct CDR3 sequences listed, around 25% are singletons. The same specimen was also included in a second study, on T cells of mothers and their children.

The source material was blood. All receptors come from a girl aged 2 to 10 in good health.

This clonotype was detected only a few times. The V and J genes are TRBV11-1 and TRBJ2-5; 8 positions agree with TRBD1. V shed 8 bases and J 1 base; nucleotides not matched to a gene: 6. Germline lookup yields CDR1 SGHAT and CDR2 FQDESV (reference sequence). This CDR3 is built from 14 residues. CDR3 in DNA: TGTGCCAGCCCCGGGACAGGAGTCCAAGAGACCCAGTACTTC. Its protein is CASPGTGVQETQYF.

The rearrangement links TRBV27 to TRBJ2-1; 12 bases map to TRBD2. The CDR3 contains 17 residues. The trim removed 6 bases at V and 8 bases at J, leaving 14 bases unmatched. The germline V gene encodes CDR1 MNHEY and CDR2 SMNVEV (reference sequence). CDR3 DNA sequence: TGTGCCAGCAGCAACGATGGACTAGCGGGATCGGGCTATGAGCAGTTCTTC. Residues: CASSNDGLAGSGYEQFF.

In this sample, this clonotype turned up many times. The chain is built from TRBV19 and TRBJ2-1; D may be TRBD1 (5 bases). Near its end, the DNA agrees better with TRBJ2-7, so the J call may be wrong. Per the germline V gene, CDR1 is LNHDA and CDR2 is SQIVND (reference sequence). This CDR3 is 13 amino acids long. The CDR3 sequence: CASSMDTSYEQYF. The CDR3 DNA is TGTGCCAGTAGTATGGACACGTCCTACGAGCAGTACTTC.

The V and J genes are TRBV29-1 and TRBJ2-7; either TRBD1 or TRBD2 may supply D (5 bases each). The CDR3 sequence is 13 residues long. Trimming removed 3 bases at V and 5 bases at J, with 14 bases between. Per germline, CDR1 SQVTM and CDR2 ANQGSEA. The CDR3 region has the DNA TGCAGCGTTGACCAGGGCAACGGGAACGAGCAGTACTTC. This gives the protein CSVDQGNGNEQYF.

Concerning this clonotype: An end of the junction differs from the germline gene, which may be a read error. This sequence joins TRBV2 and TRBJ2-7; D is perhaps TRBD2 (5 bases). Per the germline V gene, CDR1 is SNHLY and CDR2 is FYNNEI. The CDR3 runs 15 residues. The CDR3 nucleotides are TGTGCCAGCAGTGAAGCGTCGAGAGGGAGCTACCAGCAGTACTTC. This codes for CASSEASRGSYQQYF.

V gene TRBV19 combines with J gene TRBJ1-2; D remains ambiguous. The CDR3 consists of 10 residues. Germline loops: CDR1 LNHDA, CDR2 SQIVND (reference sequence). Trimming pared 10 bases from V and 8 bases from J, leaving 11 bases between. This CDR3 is CATGTGGYTF. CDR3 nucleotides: TGTGCCACAGGCACGGGGGGCTACACCTTC.

CDR3 sequence reads: CSVGSGQGAAYGYTF. The CDR3 DNA follows: TGCAGCGTTGGTAGCGGACAGGGGGCTGCCTATGGCTACACCTTC. The chain employs TRBV29-1 and TRBJ1-2; 11 bases are a match to TRBD1. Germline V gives CDR1 SQVTM, CDR2 ANQGSEA. The CDR3 spans 15 residues. The V and J ends lost 4 bases and 4 bases, in that order; junction bases with no gene match: 8.